These T cell receptor beta chains were read from a single sample in a study of CD8+ T cells in alopecia areata. Only in-frame clones appear in the TCRdb table, and some are missing; sequencing was by immunoSEQ multiplex PCR. Of about 200,000 clones in the sample, around 50% were seen once. Material for sequencing was CD8+ T cells sorted from blood. The source of these receptors is a human donor in good health. The CDR3 runs from the conserved cysteine through the conserved F or W. The D gene is left open where the match is weak. Clone size is not always given. Where it is, it says once, few, many or a class for expanded clones.

clone_size j_call v_call d_call cdr3_nt cdr3_aa
- TRBJ2-5 TRBV4-1 TRBD1 TGCGCCAGCAGCCAGTTTGAGGACAGGGGGAGTGAGACCCAGTACTTC CASSQFEDRGSETQYF
- TRBJ2-5 TRBV5-1 - TGCGCCAGCAGCTTGGACTTGGAGACCCAGTACTTC CASSLDLETQYF
few TRBJ1-2 TRBV30 - TGTGCCTGGAGTGTATCGGGGGGCTACACCTTC CAWSVSGGYTF
- TRBJ2-3 TRBV5-6 - TGTGCCAGCAGCCGCCGGGGGGCGCCCACGGATACGCAGTATTTT CASSRRGAPTDTQYF
- TRBJ1-4 TRBV9 - TGTGCCAGCAGCCCCTGGATCCTGGGGGCGGTGGAAAAACTGTTTTTT CASSPWILGAVEKLFF
- TRBJ1-6 TRBV19 - TGTGCCAGTAGTATTCAGGTCTATAATTCACCCCTCCACTTT CASSIQVYNSPLHF
- TRBJ1-1 TRBV29-1 - TGCAGCCCGACCTTGAACACTGAAGCTTTCTTT CSPTLNTEAFF
- TRBJ1-2 TRBV29-1 - TGCAGCGTTGCCGGGGATGGCTACACCTTC CSVAGDGYTF
few TRBJ1-1 TRBV5-6 - TGTGCCAGCAGCCCGGGTGGGACTGAAGCTTTCTTT CASSPGGTEAFF
- TRBJ2-1 TRBV25-1 - TGTGCCAGCAGAACCGGGACGCCAAACAATGAGCAGTTCTTC CASRTGTPNNEQFF
- TRBJ1-2 TRBV4-2 - TGTGCCAGCAGCCCCTCTTTAGGGGAGTCCCAAGACACCTTC CASSPSLGESQDTF
- TRBJ2-5 TRBV5-6 TRBD2 TGTGCCAGCAGCCTCAGACTAGCGGGGTTAGAGACCCAGTACTTC CASSLRLAGLETQYF
- TRBJ1-1 TRBV2 - TGTGCCAGCAGTGGAGGATCTGAAGCTTTCTTT CASSGGSEAFF
- TRBJ2-1 TRBV7-9 TRBD2 TGTGCCAGCAGCTCCCAAGCGGGGGCCGACTACAATGAGCAGTTCTTC CASSSQAGADYNEQFF
- TRBJ1-1 TRBV7-9 - TGTGCCAGCAGCTTAGGGGTAACTGAAGCTTTCTTT CASSLGVTEAFF
- TRBJ1-2 TRBV7-8 - TGTGCCAGCAGCTTAGTTAACTATGGCTACACCTTC CASSLVNYGYTF
few TRBJ1-2 TRBV6-5 - TGTGCCACGCTGGAGATGGGCTACACCTTC CATLEMGYTF
- TRBJ2-5 TRBV14 - TGTGCCAGCAGCCAAGATAGGACTATCCAAGAGACCCAGTACTTC CASSQDRTIQETQYF
- TRBJ1-1 TRBV7-6 TRBD1 TGTGCCAGCAGGGGGACGACAGGGAGTGAGGCTTTCTTT CASRGTTGSEAFF
- TRBJ2-5 TRBV11-2 - TGTGCCAGCAGGCACACAAGCGGGACAAAGCTCCAAGAGACCCAGTACTTC CASRHTSGTKLQETQYF
- TRBJ2-3 TRBV9 - TGTGCCAGCAGTGATGTGGGGGCTACGCAGTATTTT CASSDVGATQYF
- TRBJ2-1 TRBV29-1 TRBD2 TGCAGCGTTGTTCTAGCGGGGGGGCGAGGGCAGTTCTTC CSVVLAGGRGQFF
many TRBJ2-2 TRBV29-1 - TGCAGCGTAACCGGGTCCGGGGAGCTGTTTTTT CSVTGSGELFF
- TRBJ2-1 TRBV5-1 TRBD2 TGCGCCAGCAGCCCGACGGGACTAAAGAGGGAGTACAATGAGCAGTTCTTC CASSPTGLKREYNEQFF
- TRBJ1-5 TRBV4-1 - TGCGCCAGCAGCCCTCGTCAGGGGAGCCAGCCCCAGCATTTT CASSPRQGSQPQHF
few TRBJ2-3 TRBV6-5 - TGTGCCAGCAGTTACTCTCTCCCTAGCACAGATACGCAGTATTTT CASSYSLPSTDTQYF
few TRBJ2-2 TRBV25-1 - TGTGCCAGCAGTGTTAAAGGGAGGTTCGCCGGGGAGCTGTTTTTT CASSVKGRFAGELFF
- TRBJ2-5 TRBV13 TRBD2 TGTGCCAGCAGCCTGACCCTAGCGGGGGGCCACGGGGAGACCCAGTACTTC CASSLTLAGGHGETQYF
few TRBJ1-2 TRBV4-1 - TGCGCCAGCAGCCAAGATCCGAGGGATCTCTCGAACTATGGCTACACCTTC CASSQDPRDLSNYGYTF
- TRBJ2-1 TRBV13 TRBD2 TGTGCCAGCAGCTATAGCGGGGGGGCCTTTAATGAGCAGTTCTTC CASSYSGGAFNEQFF
- TRBJ2-1 TRBV9 TRBD2 TGTGCCAGCAGCGTGGAAGCGGGGGGTCGCCTCTCCTACAATGAGCAGTTCTTC CASSVEAGGRLSYNEQFF
- TRBJ2-2 TRBV6-5 - TGTGCCAGCAGTTACTCGTCGAACACCGGGGAGCTGTTTTTT CASSYSSNTGELFF
once TRBJ1-2 TRBV7-9 TRBD1 TGTGCCAGCAGCCACGGGACAGATGGCTACACCTTC CASSHGTDGYTF
few TRBJ2-7 TRBV4-1 TRBD1 TGCGCCAGCAGCCAAGAACCGGGACAGGGGTTCCACGAGCAGTACTTC CASSQEPGQGFHEQYF
few TRBJ1-3 TRBV11-2 - TGTGCCAGCAGCTTAGAATGGTGGGGTAGCGGAAACACCATATATTTT CASSLEWWGSGNTIYF
- TRBJ1-2 TRBV9 TRBD1 TGTGCCAGCAGCGTAGAGGGACAGGGTCTCTATGGCTACACCTTC CASSVEGQGLYGYTF
- TRBJ1-2 TRBV11-2 - TGTGCCAGCAGCTTAGATGTCGGGGATGGCTACACCTTC CASSLDVGDGYTF
- TRBJ2-7 TRBV5-1 TRBD1 TGCGCCAGCAGCTTGGGAGGGACAGGGTCCTACGAGCAGTACTTC CASSLGGTGSYEQYF
- TRBJ1-5 TRBV29-1 TRBD1 TGCAGCGTGGGGACAGGGGGATATCCCCAGCATTTT CSVGTGGYPQHF
- TRBJ2-6 TRBV25-1 - TGTGCCAGCGGAGACTACTCTGGGGCCAACGTCCTGACTTTC CASGDYSGANVLTF
- TRBJ1-1 TRBV4-1 TRBD1 TGCGCCAGCAGCTTCACAGGGGGGTCGAACACTGAAGCTTTCTTT CASSFTGGSNTEAFF
- TRBJ2-3 TRBV4-1 TRBD2 TGCGCCAGCAGCCTTGGAGCGGGGGATACGCAGTATTTT CASSLGAGDTQYF
- TRBJ1-2 TRBV29-1 - TGCAGCGTTGAAGACACACGAAGGGACTATGGCTACACCTTC CSVEDTRRDYGYTF
- TRBJ2-2 TRBV30 - TGTGCCTGGGTCCCGGGACAGAACACCGGGGAGCTGTTTTTT CAWVPGQNTGELFF
- TRBJ1-1 TRBV29-1 TRBD1 TGCAGCGTAGAAACCGGGACAGAAATGAACACTGAAGCTTTCTTT CSVETGTEMNTEAFF
few TRBJ2-7 TRBV5-5 - TGTGCCAGCAGCTTCAACAGCTACGAGCAGTACTTC CASSFNSYEQYF
- TRBJ1-1 TRBV5-1 - TGCGCCAGCAGCTTCCCCGGTGTGAACACTGAAGCTTTCTTT CASSFPGVNTEAFF
- TRBJ2-7 TRBV9 - TGTGCCAGCAGCGTATCGGGGCTTGGGGGATTCTACGAGCAGTACTTC CASSVSGLGGFYEQYF
few TRBJ2-6 TRBV11-2 - TGTGCCAGCAGCTTAGAGTACTCTGGGGCCAACGTCCTGACTTTC CASSLEYSGANVLTF
- TRBJ2-7 TRBV5-4 TRBD2 TGTGCCAGCAGCGGAGGGACTAGCGGCTACGAGCAGTACTTC CASSGGTSGYEQYF
- TRBJ2-3 TRBV15 - TGTGCCACCAGCAGTGGTTGGGATACGCAGTATTTT CATSSGWDTQYF
few TRBJ2-7 TRBV15 TRBD2 TGTGCCACCAGCAGAACCCGGGAGGGAACAGGGTCCTACGAGCAGTACTTC CATSRTREGTGSYEQYF
- TRBJ2-5 TRBV18 - TGTGCCAGCTCACCACCCGACCGGGAAGAGACCCAGTACTTC CASSPPDREETQYF